This TCR beta chain was documented in a study of blood T cell repertoires in COVID-19 (dated by TCRdb to 2018 to 2020). The study in broad terms: The collaborator samples originated in the United States, Italy and Spain and spanned the acute and convalescent phases of COVID-19. Subjects who had been exposed to COVID-19, were actively infected with it, or had recovered from it provided the deeply sampled blood TCRbeta repertoires that made up the dataset. The repertoires were released in a freely available public database intended as a resource for research on the immune response to SARS-CoV-2. Where available, HLA class I and class II types were obtained from metadata supplied by the sample provider rather than from assay-based typing. Samples came from the ongoing ImmuneRACE study (first 160 participants) plus 1,254 subjects from 6 global collaborators. A de-identified subject ID, COVID-19 status, age in years and sex were almost always included in the sample metadata. The prospective study material was composed of cDNA or gDNA derived from T cells, B-cell-depleted T cells, or PBMCs.

Another Seattle source contributed samples from volunteer blood donors who had recovered from COVID-19. Each collaborating institution followed its own protocols to collect whole blood in K2EDTA tubes. For TCRbeta analysis, collaborators shipped samples in one of three forms: frozen whole blood, isolated PBMCs, or DNA extracted from either of those sample types. TCRbeta CDR3 regions were amplified from genomic DNA by means of the immunoSEQ Assay, a bias-controlled multiplex PCR. Per the source publication's procedure: The number of nucleated cells in each sample was estimated by amplification of reference gene primers within the assay. Sequence reads were collapsed and filtered to measure the absolute abundance of every unique TCRbeta CDR3 rearrangement. For each sample, productive Simpson clonality was calculated by taking the square root of Simpson's diversity index across productive rearrangements. The source is immuneACCESS, and TCRdb retained only in-frame sequences with V and J called. Part of the clones is not carried over; for the studies checked, unresolved V genes explain less than half of this, and the remainder is unexplained. Clonal size and the V and J genes are those of that table, whereas D and trimming came from the DNA. The sample table lists about 280,000 clones, approximately 86% of them with a count of one. The top ten clones comprise less than 2.5% of the sample.

Remarks on this clone: What this receptor recognizes is not known. Per-base quality was not reported, and no clone a single base away is much larger than it.

The germline V gene (reference sequence) supplies CDR1 MNHEY and CDR2 SMNVEV. Counted from cysteine to phenylalanine, this CDR3 has 15 amino acids. This entry keeps only the CDR3 DNA: 45 bases, framed from base 1. V is clipped by 7 bases and J by 0 bases, and the sequence between their germline boundaries is 16 bases long. The study at large found these results: How much clinical and demographic metadata was included differed by source and by participant, and the metadata was provided uncurated.

The clonotype comes from a young woman who had recovered from COVID-19. The chain is made from TRBV27 and TRBJ2-7; TRBD2 might be the D gene, on 5 matching bases. The source material was peripheral blood. The CDR3 is CASKDLRLSSYEQYF. The nucleotide sequence reads as follows: TGTGCCAGCAAGGACTTAAGGCTCAGCTCCTACGAGCAGTACTTC.